This T cell receptor (beta chain) was observed in a study of CD8+ T cells in alopecia areata. On this clone: Its antigen is still unknown.

The V and J ends lost 4 bases and 7 bases respectively, with 17 bases between them. Per germline, CDR1 MNHEY and CDR2 SVGAGI. The CDR3 is made up of 14 amino acids. Study outcomes and limitations: Resident alphabeta T-cell populations of normal skin are likewise subject to sequencing in scalp samples.

Once RNA had been extracted, it was reverse transcribed into cDNA to act as the sequencing template. Repertoires were generated with immunoSEQ multiplex PCR, while TCRdb's copy carries only in-frame clones and drops some. The sample includes roughly 200,000 clones, 63% of them seen just once. The V and J genes are TRBV6-5 and TRBJ2-7; TRBD1 might be the D (5 bases). Sequences were derived from CD4+ T cells sorted from blood, sampled at week 0. The receptor was derived from a human donor with alopecia areata. Written as DNA, the CDR3 is TGTGCCAGCAGTTCCTTGGGCATCAAGGGGGAGCAGTACTTC. It is translated as CASSSLGIKGEQYF.